Detailed here is one T cell receptor beta chain. Here immunoSEQ multiplex PCR was the method, and the copy in TCRdb shows in-frame clones only, minus some. The profile shows tens of thousands of clones, 65% to 85% of them singletons. This specimen comes from a study of OX40 agonist ivuxolimab in advanced cancers. Study-level background: The study gave patients intravenous ivuxolimab at 0.01 to 10 mg/kg every 2 weeks.

Exclusion applied to patients with autoimmune disease history or systemic immunosuppression. The sequence was collected from an adult with an advanced solid tumor such as melanoma, head and neck, liver or kidney cancer. Material: CD4+ or CD8+ T cells sorted from blood, obtained in a trial of the OX40 agonist ivuxolimab.

DNA of the CDR3: TGCGCCAGCAGCTTGGATCTAGGGGGGAGCACAGATACGCAGTATTTT. It is translated as CASSLDLGGSTDTQYF. The chain uses TRBV5-1 and TRBJ2-3; TRBD1 or TRBD2 may be the D gene (6 bases each). V lost 0 bases and J lost 0, with 11 bases in between. Germline CDR1 and CDR2: SGHRS and YFSETQ. The CDR3 consists of 16 residues.